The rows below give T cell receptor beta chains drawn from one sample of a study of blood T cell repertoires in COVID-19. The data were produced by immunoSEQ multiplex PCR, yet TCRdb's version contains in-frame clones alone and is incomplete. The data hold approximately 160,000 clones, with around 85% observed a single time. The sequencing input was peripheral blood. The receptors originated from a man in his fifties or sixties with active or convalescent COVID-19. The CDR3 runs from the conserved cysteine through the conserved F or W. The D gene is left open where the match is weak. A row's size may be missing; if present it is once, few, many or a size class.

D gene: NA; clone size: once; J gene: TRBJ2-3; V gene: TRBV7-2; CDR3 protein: CASAEGRATDTQYF; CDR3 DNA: TGTGCCAGCGCGGAGGGCAGAGCCACGGATACGCAGTATTTT
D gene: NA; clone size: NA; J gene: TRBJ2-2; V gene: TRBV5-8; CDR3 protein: CASSSATQGRYSPNTGELFF; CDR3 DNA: TGTGCCAGCAGCTCCGCCACCCAAGGCCGGTACAGTCCGAACACCGGGGAGCTGTTTTTT
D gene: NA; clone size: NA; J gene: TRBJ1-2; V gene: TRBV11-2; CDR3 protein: CASSLGQSYGYTF; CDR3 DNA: TGTGCCAGCAGCTTAGGACAGAGCTATGGCTACACCTTC
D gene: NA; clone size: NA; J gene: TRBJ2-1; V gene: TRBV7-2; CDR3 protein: CASSLAGEVYNEQFF; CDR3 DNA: TGTGCCAGCAGCTTAGCGGGAGAGGTTTACAATGAGCAGTTCTTC
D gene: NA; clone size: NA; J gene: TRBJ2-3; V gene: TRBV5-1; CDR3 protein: CASSLGGDSSTDTQYF; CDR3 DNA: TGCGCCAGCAGCTTGGGCGGGGACTCTAGCACAGATACGCAGTATTTT
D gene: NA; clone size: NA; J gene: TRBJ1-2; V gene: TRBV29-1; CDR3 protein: CSVEGIGSWTYGYTF; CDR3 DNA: TGCAGCGTTGAAGGCATAGGGAGTTGGACCTATGGCTACACCTTC
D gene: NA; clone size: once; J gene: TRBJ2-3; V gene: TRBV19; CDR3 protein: CASSRRGQGGTDTQYF; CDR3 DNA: TGTGCCAGTAGCCGAAGGGGCCAGGGCGGCACAGATACGCAGTATTTT
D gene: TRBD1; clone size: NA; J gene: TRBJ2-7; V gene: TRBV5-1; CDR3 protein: CASSPGQGEQYF; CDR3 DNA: TGCGCCAGCAGCCCGGGACAGGGGGAGCAGTACTTC
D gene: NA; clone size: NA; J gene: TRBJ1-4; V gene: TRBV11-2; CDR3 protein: CASRPQGGREKLFF; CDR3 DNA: TGTGCCAGCCGCCCACAAGGCGGGAGAGAAAAACTGTTTTTT
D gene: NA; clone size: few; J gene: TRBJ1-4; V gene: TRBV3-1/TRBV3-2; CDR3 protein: CASSRESSNEKLFF; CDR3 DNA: TGTGCCAGCAGCCGCGAGAGTTCTAATGAAAAACTGTTTTTT
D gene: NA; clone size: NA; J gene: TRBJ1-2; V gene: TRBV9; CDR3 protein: CASRGDTYGYTF; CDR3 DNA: TGTGCCAGCAGGGGGGACACCTATGGCTACACCTTC
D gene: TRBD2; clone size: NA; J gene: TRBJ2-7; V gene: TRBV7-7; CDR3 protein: CASSTGLAGVAEQYF; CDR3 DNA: TGTGCTAGCAGCACGGGACTAGCGGGAGTTGCCGAGCAGTACTTC
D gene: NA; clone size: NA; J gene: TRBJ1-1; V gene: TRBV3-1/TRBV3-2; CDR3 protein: CASSPSPQMNTEAFF; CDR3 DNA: TGTGCCAGCAGCCCCTCCCCACAGATGAACACTGAAGCTTTCTTT
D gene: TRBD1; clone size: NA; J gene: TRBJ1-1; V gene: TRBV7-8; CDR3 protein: CASSLGVQGARAEAFF; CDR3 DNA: TGTGCCAGCAGCTTAGGGGTTCAGGGGGCGCGCGCTGAAGCTTTCTTT
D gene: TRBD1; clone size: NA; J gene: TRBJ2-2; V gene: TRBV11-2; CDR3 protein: CASSVDRGTGELFF; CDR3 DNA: TGTGCCAGCAGCGTGGACAGGGGAACCGGGGAGCTGTTTTTT
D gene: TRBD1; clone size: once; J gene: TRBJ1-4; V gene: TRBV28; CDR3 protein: CASSSGQSNEKLFF; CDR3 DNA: TGTGCCAGCAGTTCGGGACAGTCTAATGAAAAACTGTTTTTT
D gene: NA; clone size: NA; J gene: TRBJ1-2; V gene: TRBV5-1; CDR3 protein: CASSATTGPGLGYTF; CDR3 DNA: TGCGCCAGCAGCGCGACGACAGGACCTGGGCTGGGCTACACCTTC
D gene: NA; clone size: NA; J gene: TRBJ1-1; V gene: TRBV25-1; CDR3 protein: CASSGQGRGAFF; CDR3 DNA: TGTGCCAGCAGTGGGCAGGGTAGGGGAGCTTTCTTT
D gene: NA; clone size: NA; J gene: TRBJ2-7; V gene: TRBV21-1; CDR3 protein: CASSRKGLAEPYEQYF; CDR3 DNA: TGTGCCAGCAGCAGAAAGGGACTAGCGGAACCCTACGAGCAGTACTTC
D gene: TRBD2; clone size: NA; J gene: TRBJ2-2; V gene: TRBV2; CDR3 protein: CASIGTSENTGELFF; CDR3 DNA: TGTGCCAGCATTGGGACTAGCGAGAACACCGGGGAGCTGTTTTTT
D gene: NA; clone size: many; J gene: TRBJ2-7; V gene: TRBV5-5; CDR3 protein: CASSPLGSFYEQYF; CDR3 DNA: TGTGCCAGCAGCCCTTTGGGGAGTTTCTACGAGCAGTACTTC
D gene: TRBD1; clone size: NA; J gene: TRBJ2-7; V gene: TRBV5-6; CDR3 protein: CASSYNGQGAPYEQYF; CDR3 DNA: TGTGCCAGCAGCTATAATGGACAGGGGGCTCCCTACGAGCAGTACTTC
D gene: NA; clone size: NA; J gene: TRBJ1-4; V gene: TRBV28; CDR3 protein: CASSLVQENEKLFF; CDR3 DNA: TGTGCCAGCAGTTTAGTACAGGAAAATGAAAAACTGTTTTTT
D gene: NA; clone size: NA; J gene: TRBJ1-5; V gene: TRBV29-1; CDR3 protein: CSVRENSNQPQHF; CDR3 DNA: TGCAGCGTTCGGGAGAATAGCAATCAGCCCCAGCATTTT
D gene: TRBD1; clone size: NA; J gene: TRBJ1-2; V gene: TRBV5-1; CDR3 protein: CASSPLGQGGQPNYGYTF; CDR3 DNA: TGCGCCAGCAGCCCTTTAGGGCAGGGGGGACAACCTAACTATGGCTACACCTTC
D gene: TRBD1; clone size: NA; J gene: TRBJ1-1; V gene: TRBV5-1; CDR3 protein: CASSPGQGRAGGNTEAFF; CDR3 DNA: TGCGCCAGCAGCCCCGGACAGGGGCGGGCGGGAGGGAACACTGAAGCTTTCTTT
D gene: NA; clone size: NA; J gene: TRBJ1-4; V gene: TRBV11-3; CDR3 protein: CASSFQRQTATNEKLFF; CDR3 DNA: TGTGCCAGCAGCTTTCAGAGACAGACTGCAACTAATGAAAAACTGTTTTTT
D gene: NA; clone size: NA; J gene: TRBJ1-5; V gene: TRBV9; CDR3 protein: CASSIGLNSNQPQHF; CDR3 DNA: TGTGCCAGCAGCATCGGACTCAATAGCAATCAGCCCCAGCATTTT
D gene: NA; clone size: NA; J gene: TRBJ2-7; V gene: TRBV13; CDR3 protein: CASSLGTGIRGEQYF; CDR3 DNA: TGTGCCAGCAGCTTAGGGACGGGTATTAGGGGTGAGCAGTACTTC
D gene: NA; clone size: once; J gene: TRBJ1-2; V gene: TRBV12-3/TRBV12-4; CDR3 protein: CASRLSSAGGYTF; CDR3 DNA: TGTGCCAGCCGCCTGAGCAGTGCGGGGGGCTACACCTTC
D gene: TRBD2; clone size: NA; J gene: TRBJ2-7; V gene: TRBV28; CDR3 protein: CASLVGGKEGEQYF; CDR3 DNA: TGTGCCAGCTTGGTGGGGGGGAAAGAAGGCGAGCAGTACTTC
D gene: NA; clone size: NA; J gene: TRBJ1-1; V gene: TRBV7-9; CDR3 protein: CASSLVALRTEAFF; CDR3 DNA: TGTGCCAGCAGCTTAGTAGCCCTGAGGACTGAAGCTTTCTTT
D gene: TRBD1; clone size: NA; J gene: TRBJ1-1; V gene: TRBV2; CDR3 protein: CASRLTGLNTEAFF; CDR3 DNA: TGTGCCAGCAGACTGACAGGGCTGAACACTGAAGCTTTCTTT
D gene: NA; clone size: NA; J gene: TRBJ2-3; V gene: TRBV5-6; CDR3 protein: CASSSGAWAVGISTDTQYF; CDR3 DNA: TGTGCCAGCAGCTCTGGGGCCTGGGCAGTGGGGATTAGCACAGATACGCAGTATTTT
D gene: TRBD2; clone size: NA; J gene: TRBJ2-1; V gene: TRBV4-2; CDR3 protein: CASSSRSGNLFF; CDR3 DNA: TGTGCCAGCAGCTCCCGAAGCGGGAACCTGTTCTTC
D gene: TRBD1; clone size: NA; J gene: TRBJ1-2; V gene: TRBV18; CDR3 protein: CASSPPTGWVRDGYTF; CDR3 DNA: TGTGCCAGCTCACCACCGACAGGGTGGGTGAGGGACGGCTACACCTTC
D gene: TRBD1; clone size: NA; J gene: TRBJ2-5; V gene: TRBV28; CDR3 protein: CASSLSTGAYQETQYF; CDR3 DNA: TGTGCCAGCAGTTTATCGACAGGGGCCTACCAAGAGACCCAGTACTTC
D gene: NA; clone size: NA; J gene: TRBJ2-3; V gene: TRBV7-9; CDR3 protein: CASSPLRTDTQYF; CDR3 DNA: TGTGCCAGCAGCCCTCTCCGCACAGATACGCAGTATTTT
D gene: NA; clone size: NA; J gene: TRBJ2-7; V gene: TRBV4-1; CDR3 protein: CASSQDGPFTSYRGAYEQYF; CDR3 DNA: TGCGCCAGCAGCCAAGATGGCCCTTTTACTAGCTACAGAGGAGCCTACGAGCAGTACTTC
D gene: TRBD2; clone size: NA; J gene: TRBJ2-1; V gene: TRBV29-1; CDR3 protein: CSAGRAVQDEQFF; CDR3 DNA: TGCAGCGCTGGGAGGGCCGTCCAAGATGAGCAGTTCTTC
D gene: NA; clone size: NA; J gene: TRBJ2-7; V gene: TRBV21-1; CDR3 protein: CASSKVDPRDPPYEQYF; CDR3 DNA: TGTGCCAGCAGCAAAGTCGACCCGCGGGACCCTCCCTACGAGCAGTACTTC
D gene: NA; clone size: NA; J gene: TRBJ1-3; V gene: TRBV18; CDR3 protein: CASSQTTAVTGNTIYF; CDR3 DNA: TGTGCCAGCTCACAAACGACAGCCGTGACTGGAAACACCATATATTTT
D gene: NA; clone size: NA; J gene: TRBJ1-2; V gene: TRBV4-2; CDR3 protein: CASSQDPSGTNYGYTF; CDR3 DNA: TGTGCCAGCAGCCAAGATCCCTCCGGGACTAACTATGGCTACACCTTC
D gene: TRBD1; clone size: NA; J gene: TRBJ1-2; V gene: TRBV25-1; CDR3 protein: CASSTTGGTYGYTF; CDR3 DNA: TGTGCCAGCAGTACAACAGGGGGCACCTATGGCTACACCTTC
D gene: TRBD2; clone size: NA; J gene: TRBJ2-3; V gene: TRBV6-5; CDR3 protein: CASRAGLAGTDTQYF; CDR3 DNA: TGTGCCAGCAGGGCGGGACTAGCGGGTACAGATACGCAGTATTTT
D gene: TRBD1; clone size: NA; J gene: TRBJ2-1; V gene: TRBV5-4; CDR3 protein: CASSLGQGAMDEQFF; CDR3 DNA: TGTGCCAGCAGCCTAGGACAGGGGGCGATGGATGAGCAGTTCTTC